This record covers a single T cell receptor beta chain. What it binds is not known. The data derive from a study of CD4+ T cells in melanoma. Overall study findings and caveats: CD8+ T cell, macrophage and B cell function reportedly correlated with neoantigen-specific CD4+ T cells.

Deletions cut 7 bases from V and 2 bases from J, with 16 bases between. Germline V gene lookup returns CDR1 SNHLY and CDR2 FYNNEI. The CDR3 is 15 residues long. Clones were read by immunoSEQ multiplex PCR, and TCRdb kept only the in-frame ones, dropping some. The profile covers 10,000 to 13,000 clones, with approximately 66% appearing a single time and 8.9% taken by the ten largest. The receptor's source is a human donor with melanoma. The V call is TRBV2, the J call TRBJ2-3; perhaps TRBD2 as D (6 bases). The sequenced sample consisted of cells from a culture (not recorded whether cultured in vitro). The chain's CDR3 is CASKRDFFITDTQYF. CDR3 sequence (DNA): TGTGCCAGCAAGAGGGACTTCTTTATCACAGATACGCAGTATTTT. The entire variable domain, with the rest obtained from reference TRBV2 and TRBJ2-3, is as follows: EPEVTQTPSHQVTQMGQEVILRCVPISNHLYFYWYRQILGQKVEFLVSFYNNEISEKSEIFDDQFSVERPDGSNFTLKIRSTKLEDSAMYFCASKRDFFITDTQYFGPGTRLTVL.